This T cell receptor beta chain was documented in a study of control samples from healthy donors and cancer patients. Data came from immunoSEQ multiplex PCR; TCRdb stores just in-frame clones and leaves some out. The repertoire consists of 170,000 or so clones, with approximately 92% occurring once and the leading ten covering more than 1.1%. The CDR3 is 16 amino acids. Per germline, CDR1 LGHDT and CDR2 YNNKEL (reference sequence). Trimming took off 4 bases at V and 4 bases at J, with 19 bases between the two ends. The sequencing sample was made of blood. The rearrangement uses TRBV3-1 (or the pseudogene TRBV3-2) and TRBJ2-5, with D perhaps TRBD2 (6 bases). This sequence was found in a man younger than 35 in good health. CDR3 region: CASSPSGLRGGETQYF. The CDR3 coding sequence is TGTGCCAGCAGCCCCTCGGGTCTCCGGGGAGGAGAGACCCAGTACTTC.